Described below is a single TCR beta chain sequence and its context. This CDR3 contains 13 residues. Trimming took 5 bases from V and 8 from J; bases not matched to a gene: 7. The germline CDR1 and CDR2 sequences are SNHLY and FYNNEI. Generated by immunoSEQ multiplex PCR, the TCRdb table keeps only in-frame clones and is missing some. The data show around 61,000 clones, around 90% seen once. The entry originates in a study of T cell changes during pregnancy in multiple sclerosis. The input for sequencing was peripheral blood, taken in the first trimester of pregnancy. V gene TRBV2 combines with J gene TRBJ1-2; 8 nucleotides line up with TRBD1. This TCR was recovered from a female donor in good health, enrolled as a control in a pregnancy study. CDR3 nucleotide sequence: TGTGCCAGCAGTATTGACAGGGGTCGAGGCTACACCTTC. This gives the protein CASSIDRGRGYTF.